These T cell receptor beta chains were read from a single sample in a study of cytomegalovirus exposure and HLA in healthy donors. Measured with immunoSEQ multiplex PCR; TCRdb has only the in-frame clones, and not every one. The sample lists some 77,000 clones; roughly 85% were seen once. Source material: PBMCs. The source is a man under 40 in good health and CMV-seronegative. The CDR3 runs from the conserved cysteine through the conserved F or W. A D gene is named only where the DNA matches it firmly. Only part of the rows carry a size: once, few, many, or a class if the clone is expanded.

j_call clone_size d_call cdr3_length v_call cdr3_nt cdr3_aa
TRBJ2-4 NA TRBD2 18 TRBV2 TGTGCCAGCAGTCAAGAGCTAGCGGGACCTCTAGCCAAAAACATTCAGTACTTC CASSQELAGPLAKNIQYF
TRBJ2-1 NA NA 15 TRBV6-5 TGTGCCAGCAGGACCGGTGGGACTCCGTACAATGAGCAGTTCTTC CASRTGGTPYNEQFF
TRBJ1-2 NA TRBD1 17 TRBV18 TGTGCCAGCTCATTCAAATACGCCGGGACAGGGATTCATGGCTACACCTTC CASSFKYAGTGIHGYTF
TRBJ2-1 NA NA 12 TRBV7-9 TGTGCCAGCAGCGCTGAAGCGGATGAGCAGTTCTTC CASSAEADEQFF
TRBJ2-1 NA NA 13 TRBV7-9 TGTGCCAGCACTGCAACGGGCGGGGATGAGCAGTTCTTC CASTATGGDEQFF
TRBJ1-4 few TRBD1 16 TRBV6-5 TGTGCCAGCAGTTCCGGGACAGGGGTATGGCATGAAAAACTGTTTTTT CASSSGTGVWHEKLFF
TRBJ2-6 NA NA 19 TRBV13 TGTGCCAGCAGCTTAAGGTTTAGCACAGGCGGCGGAGGGGCCAACGTCCTGACTTTC CASSLRFSTGGGGANVLTF
TRBJ2-2 NA TRBD2 16 TRBV9 TGTGCCAGCAGCAAACTAGCGGGGTACCGAACCGGGGAGCTGTTTTTT CASSKLAGYRTGELFF
TRBJ2-3 NA NA 15 TRBV2 TGTGCCAGCAGTGAATCGGGACTTAGTGGAGATACGCAGTATTTT CASSESGLSGDTQYF
TRBJ1-5 NA NA 15 TRBV19 TGTGCCAGTAGAGGTACAGATCGTAGCAATCAGCCCCAGCATTTT CASRGTDRSNQPQHF
TRBJ1-1 once NA 16 TRBV7-9 TGTGCCAGCAGCTTAGTCCCAGGGGAATTGAACACTGAAGCTTTCTTT CASSLVPGELNTEAFF
TRBJ2-3 NA TRBD2 13 TRBV5-5 TGTGCCAGCACCTCACCGGGGGGGGATACGCAGTATTTT CASTSPGGDTQYF
TRBJ1-1 NA NA 16 TRBV28 TGTGCCAGCAGTCCGACACCCTGGCGCGGGGGCACTGAAGCTTTCTTT CASSPTPWRGGTEAFF
TRBJ1-1 few NA 13 TRBV15 TGTGCCACCAGCAGAGGACAGAACACTGAAGCTTTCTTT CATSRGQNTEAFF
TRBJ1-2 NA TRBD1 14 TRBV29-1 TGCAGCGTTGATCGATCCGGACAGGAACTTGGCTACACCTTC CSVDRSGQELGYTF